This entry is about one T cell receptor (beta chain). What it binds is not known. The junction shows a germline mismatch at one end, possibly a read error. These data are taken from a study of response to subunit inactivated influenza vaccine. Study-level results: Each seasonal flu vaccination may recruit only limited new T cells, authors suggested.

TCRdb ran MiXCR on the RT-PCR reads and lists one entry per CDR3 protein. The table lists about 190,000 distinct CDR3 sequences, 13% to 15% of them singletons, with about a quarter in the top ten. The CDR3 runs 13 residues. The germline CDR1 and CDR2 sequences are SSHAT and FNYEAQ (reference sequence). Specimen: CD8+ T cells sorted from PBMCs, collected 5 days after vaccination. The rearrangement links TRBV7-7 to TRBJ2-5; D is unresolved. The sequence came from a man aged 50 or older who received an inactivated influenza vaccine. The CDR3 sequence is CASSVRTQETQYF. The CDR3 nucleotides read TGTGCTAGCAGCGTCCGGACGCAAGAGACCCAGTACTTC.